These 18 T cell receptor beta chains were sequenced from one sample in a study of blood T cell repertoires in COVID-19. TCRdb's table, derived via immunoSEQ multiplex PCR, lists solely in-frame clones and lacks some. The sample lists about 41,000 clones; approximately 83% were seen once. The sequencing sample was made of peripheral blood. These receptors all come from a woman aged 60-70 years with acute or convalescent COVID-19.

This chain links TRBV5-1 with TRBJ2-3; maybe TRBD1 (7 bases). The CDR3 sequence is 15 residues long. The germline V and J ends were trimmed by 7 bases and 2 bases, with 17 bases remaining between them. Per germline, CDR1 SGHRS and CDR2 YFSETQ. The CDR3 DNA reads TGCGCCAGCCAAAGGCAGGGGGGATACACAGATACGCAGTATTTT. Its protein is CASQRQGGYTDTQYF. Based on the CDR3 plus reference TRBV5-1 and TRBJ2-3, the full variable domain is KAGVTQTPRYLIKTRGQQVTLSCSPISGHRSVSWYQQTPGQGLQFLFEYFSETQRNKGNFPGRFSGRQFSNSRSEMNVSTLELGDSALYLCASQRQGGYTDTQYFGPGTRLTVL.

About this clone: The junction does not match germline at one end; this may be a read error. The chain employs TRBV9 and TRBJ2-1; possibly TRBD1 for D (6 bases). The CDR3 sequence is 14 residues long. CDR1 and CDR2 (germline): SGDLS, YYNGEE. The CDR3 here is CASSVGDNYNEQFF. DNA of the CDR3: TGTGCCAGCAGCGTAGGGGACAATTACAATGAACAGTTCTTC. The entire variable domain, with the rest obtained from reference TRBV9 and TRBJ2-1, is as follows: DSGVTQTPKHLITATGQRVTLRCSPRSGDLSVYWYQQSLDQGLQFLIQYYNGEERAKGNILERFSAQQFPDLHSELNLSSLELGDSALYFCASSVGDNYNEQFFGPGTRLTVL.

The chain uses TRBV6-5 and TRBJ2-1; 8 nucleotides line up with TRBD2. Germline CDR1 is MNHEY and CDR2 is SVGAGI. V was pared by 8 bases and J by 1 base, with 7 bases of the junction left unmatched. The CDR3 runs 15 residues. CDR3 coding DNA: TGTGCCAGCCCGGGAGGGGGACTTTCCTACAATGAGCAGTTCTTC. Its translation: CASPGGGLSYNEQFF.

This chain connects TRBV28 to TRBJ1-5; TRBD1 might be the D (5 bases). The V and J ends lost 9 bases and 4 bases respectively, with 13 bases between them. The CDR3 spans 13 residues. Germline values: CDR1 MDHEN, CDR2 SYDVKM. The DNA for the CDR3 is TGTGCCAGTCATGGGACTGTTAATCAGCCCCAGCATTTT. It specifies CASHGTVNQPQHF. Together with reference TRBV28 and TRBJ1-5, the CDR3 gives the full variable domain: DVKVTQSSRYLVKRTGEKVFLECVQDMDHENMFWYRQDPGLGLRLIYFSYDVKMKEKGDIPEGYSVSREKKERFSLILESASTNQTSMYLCASHGTVNQPQHFGDGTRLSIL.

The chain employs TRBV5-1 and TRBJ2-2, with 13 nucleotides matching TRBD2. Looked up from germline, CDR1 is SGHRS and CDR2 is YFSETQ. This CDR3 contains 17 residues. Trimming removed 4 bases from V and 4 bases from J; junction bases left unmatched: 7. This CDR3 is CASSAGLAGFFTGELFF. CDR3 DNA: TGCGCCAGCAGCGCGGGACTAGCGGGATTCTTCACCGGGGAGCTGTTTTTT.

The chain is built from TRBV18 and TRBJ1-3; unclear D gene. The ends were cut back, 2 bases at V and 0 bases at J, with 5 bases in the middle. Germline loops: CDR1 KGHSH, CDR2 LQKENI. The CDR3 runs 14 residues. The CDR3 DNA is TGTGCCAGCTCACCAGCGAGCTCTGGAAACACCATATATTTT. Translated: CASSPASSGNTIYF.

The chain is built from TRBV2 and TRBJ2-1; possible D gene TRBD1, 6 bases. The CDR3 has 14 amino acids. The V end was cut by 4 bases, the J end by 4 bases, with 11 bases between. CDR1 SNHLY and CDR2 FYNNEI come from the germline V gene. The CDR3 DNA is TGTGCCAGCAGTGGCAACAGGGCATACAATGAGCAGTTCTTC. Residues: CASSGNRAYNEQFF.

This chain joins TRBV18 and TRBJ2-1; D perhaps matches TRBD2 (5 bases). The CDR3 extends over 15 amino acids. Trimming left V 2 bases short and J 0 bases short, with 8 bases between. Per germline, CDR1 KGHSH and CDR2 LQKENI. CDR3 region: CASSPVGGSYNEQFF. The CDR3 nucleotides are TGTGCCAGCTCACCAGTTGGAGGCTCCTACAATGAGCAGTTCTTC.

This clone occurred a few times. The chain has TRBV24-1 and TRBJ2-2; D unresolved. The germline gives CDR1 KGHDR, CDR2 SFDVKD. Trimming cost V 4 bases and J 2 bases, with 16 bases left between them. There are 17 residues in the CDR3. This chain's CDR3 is CATSETTLRLNTGELFF. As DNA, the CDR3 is TGTGCCACCAGTGAGACCACACTCCGACTTAACACCGGGGAGCTGTTTTTT.

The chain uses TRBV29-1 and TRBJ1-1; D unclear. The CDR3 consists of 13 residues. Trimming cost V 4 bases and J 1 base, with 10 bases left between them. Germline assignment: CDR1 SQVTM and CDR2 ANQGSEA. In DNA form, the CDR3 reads TGCAGCGTTGGATTTCCAGAGAACACTGAAGCTTTCTTT. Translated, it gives CSVGFPENTEAFF.

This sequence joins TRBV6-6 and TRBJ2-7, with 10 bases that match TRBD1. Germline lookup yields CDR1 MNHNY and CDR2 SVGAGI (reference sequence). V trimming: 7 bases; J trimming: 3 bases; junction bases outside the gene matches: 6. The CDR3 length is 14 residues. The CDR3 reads CASTRGDRGYEQYF. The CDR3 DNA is TGTGCCAGCACCCGGGGGGACAGGGGCTACGAGCAGTACTTC.

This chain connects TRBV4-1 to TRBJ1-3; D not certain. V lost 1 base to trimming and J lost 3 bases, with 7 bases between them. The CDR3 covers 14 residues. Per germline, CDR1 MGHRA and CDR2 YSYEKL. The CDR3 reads CASSQGSVGNTIYF. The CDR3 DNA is TGCGCCAGCAGCCAAGGGTCGGTTGGAAACACCATATATTTT.

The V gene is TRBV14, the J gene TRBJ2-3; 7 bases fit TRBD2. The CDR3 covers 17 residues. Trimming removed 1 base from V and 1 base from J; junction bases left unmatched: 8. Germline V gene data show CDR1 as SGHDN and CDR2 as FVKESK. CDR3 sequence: CASSQGGGVQGTDTQYF. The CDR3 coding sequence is TGTGCCAGCAGCCAAGGTGGGGGGGTGCAGGGCACAGATACGCAGTATTTT.

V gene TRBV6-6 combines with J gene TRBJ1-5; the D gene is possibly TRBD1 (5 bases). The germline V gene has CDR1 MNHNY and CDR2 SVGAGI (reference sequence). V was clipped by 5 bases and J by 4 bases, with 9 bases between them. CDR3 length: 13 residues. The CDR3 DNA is TGTGCCAGCAGTCAGACAGTTAATCAGCCCCAGCATTTT. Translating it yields CASSQTVNQPQHF.

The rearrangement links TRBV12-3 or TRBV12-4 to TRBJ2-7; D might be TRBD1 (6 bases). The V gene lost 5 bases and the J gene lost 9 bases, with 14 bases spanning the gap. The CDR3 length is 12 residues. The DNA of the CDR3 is TGTGCCAGCAGTCAACAGGGTTATGGGCAGTACTTC. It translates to CASSQQGYGQYF.

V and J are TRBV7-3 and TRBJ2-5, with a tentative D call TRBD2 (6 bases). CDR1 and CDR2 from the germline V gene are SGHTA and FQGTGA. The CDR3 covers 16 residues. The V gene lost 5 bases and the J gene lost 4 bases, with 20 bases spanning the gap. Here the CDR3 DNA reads TGTGCCAGCAGCCCCCGGGGAGGCGGGGCGGGAGAGACCCAGTACTTC. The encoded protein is CASSPRGGGAGETQYF.

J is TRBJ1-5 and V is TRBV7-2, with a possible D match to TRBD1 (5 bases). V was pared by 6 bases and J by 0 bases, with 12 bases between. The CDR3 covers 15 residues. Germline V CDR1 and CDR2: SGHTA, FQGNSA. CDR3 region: CASSLQDFSNQPQHF. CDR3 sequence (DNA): TGTGCCAGCAGTTTACAGGACTTTAGCAATCAGCCCCAGCATTTT.

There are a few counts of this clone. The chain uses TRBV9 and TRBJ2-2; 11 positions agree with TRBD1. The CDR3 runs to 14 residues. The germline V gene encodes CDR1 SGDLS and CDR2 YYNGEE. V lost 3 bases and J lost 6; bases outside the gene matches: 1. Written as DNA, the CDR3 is TGTGCCAGCAGCGGGACAGGGGGCTCCGGGGAGCTGTTTTTT. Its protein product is CASSGTGGSGELFF.